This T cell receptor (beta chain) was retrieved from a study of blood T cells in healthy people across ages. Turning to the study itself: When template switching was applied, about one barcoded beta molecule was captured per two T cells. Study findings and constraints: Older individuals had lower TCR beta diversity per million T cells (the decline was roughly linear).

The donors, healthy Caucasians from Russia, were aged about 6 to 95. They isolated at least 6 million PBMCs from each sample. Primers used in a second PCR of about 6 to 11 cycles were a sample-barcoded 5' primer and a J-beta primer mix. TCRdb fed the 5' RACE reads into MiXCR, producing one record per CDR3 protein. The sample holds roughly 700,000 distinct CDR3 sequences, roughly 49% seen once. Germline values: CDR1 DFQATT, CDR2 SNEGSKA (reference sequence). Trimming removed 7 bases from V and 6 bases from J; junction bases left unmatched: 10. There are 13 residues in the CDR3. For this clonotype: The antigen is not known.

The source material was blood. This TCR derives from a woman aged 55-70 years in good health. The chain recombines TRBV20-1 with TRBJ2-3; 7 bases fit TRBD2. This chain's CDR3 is CSVIGGSTDTQYF. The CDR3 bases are TGCAGTGTAATTGGCGGGAGTACGGATACGCAGTATTTT.